These 22 T cell receptor beta chains share one sample of origin, sequenced in a study of blood T cell repertoires in COVID-19 (dated by TCRdb to the early 2020s). Library method: the immunoSEQ multiplex PCR assay. Sourced from immuneACCESS, this table was stored by TCRdb with only in-frame sequences that have V and J called. A share of the clones is absent; for the studies checked, an unresolved V gene accounts for under half, and the remainder has no known explanation. The sample table contains about 380,000 clones; only one count was recorded for about 90% of them. The ten most abundant clones make up about 1.2% of the sample. Sequencing input: peripheral blood. These receptors all stem from a man between 40 and 49 years old with acute or convalescent COVID-19.

This clone was seen once. This rearrangement joins TRBV7-9 to TRBJ1-2; the match to TRBD1 covers 10 bases. Germline V CDR1 and CDR2: SEHNR, FQNEAQ (reference sequence). V lost 1 base to trimming and J lost 7 bases; unmatched junction nucleotides: 3. This CDR3 region has 14 residues. Here the CDR3 reads CASSLDGTGAGYTF. In nucleotides, the CDR3 is TGTGCCAGCAGCTTAGACGGGACAGGGGCTGGCTACACCTTC.

The chain is built from TRBV9 and TRBJ2-3, with TRBD1 identical over 11 bases. Germline CDR1 and CDR2: SGDLS and YYNGEE. The CDR3 loop spans 18 amino acids. The V and J ends lost 1 base and 4 bases, in that order; junction bases with no gene match: 11. The DNA of the CDR3 is TGTGCCAGCAGCGTAAGGGGGTTAGGGACAGGGGGTCCAGATACGCAGTATTTT. It encodes CASSVRGLGTGGPDTQYF.

The chain uses TRBV27 and TRBJ2-7, with 11 bases that match TRBD2. J was trimmed by 2 bases and V by 2 bases; bases with no gene match: 2. The CDR3 consists of 15 residues. Germline lookup yields CDR1 MNHEY and CDR2 SMNVEV (reference sequence). The DNA for the CDR3 is TGTGCCAGCAGTTTACTAGCGGGAGGACCCTACGAGCAGTACTTC. Its protein product is CASSLLAGGPYEQYF.

The chain employs TRBV14 and TRBJ1-2, with D uncertain. The V gene's germline CDR1 is SGHDN and CDR2 FVKESK. Trimming removed 0 bases at V and 4 bases at J, with 6 bases between. The CDR3 has 13 amino acids. CDR3 amino acids: CASSQDGVYGYTF. CDR3 DNA: TGTGCCAGCAGCCAAGACGGTGTCTATGGCTACACCTTC.

This sequence joins TRBV5-1 and TRBJ1-1, with TRBD1 matching 8 bases. The V gene's germline CDR1 is SGHRS and CDR2 YFSETQ. Trimming cost V 4 bases and J 3 bases; bases outside gene matches: 8. CDR3 length: 15 amino acids. The CDR3 DNA reads as TGCGCCAGCAGCCATCAGGGGGCGGTGGACACTGAAGCTTTCTTT. It translates to CASSHQGAVDTEAFF. Full variable domain (outside the CDR3, taken from reference TRBV5-1 and TRBJ1-1): KAGVTQTPRYLIKTRGQQVTLSCSPISGHRSVSWYQQTPGQGLQFLFEYFSETQRNKGNFPGRFSGRQFSNSRSEMNVSTLELGDSALYLCASSHQGAVDTEAFFGQGTRLTVV.

This sequence joins TRBV19 and TRBJ1-5; 7 bases align to TRBD1. The germline CDR1 and CDR2 sequences are LNHDA and SQIVND (reference sequence). This CDR3 has 16 amino acids. V trimming: 4 bases; J trimming: 0 bases; junction bases outside the gene matches: 6. The CDR3 sequence: CASSTSGTVSNQPQHF. In DNA form, the CDR3 reads TGTGCCAGTAGTACCTCCGGGACAGTTAGCAATCAGCCCCAGCATTTT.

The chain employs TRBV7-9 and TRBJ2-1, with 10 bases identical to TRBD2. Germline V gene data show CDR1 as SEHNR and CDR2 as FQNEAQ (reference sequence). Germline trimming cut 6 bases from V and 8 bases from J; bases unmatched to any gene: 10. CDR3 length: 15 residues. CDR3 bases: TGTGCCAGCAGGGTTAGCGGGAGGAGATGGGATGAGCAGTTCTTC. Encoded protein: CASRVSGRRWDEQFF.

The V gene is TRBV27, the J gene TRBJ2-1; 7 nucleotides line up with TRBD2. The germline CDR1 and CDR2 sequences are MNHEY and SMNVEV (reference sequence). V dropped 0 bases and J dropped 3; count of bases not matched to a gene: 5. This CDR3 is 16 amino acids long. The CDR3 nucleotides read TGTGCCAGCAGTTTATCGCGGGAGTCCTACTACAATGAGCAGTTCTTC. Amino acid sequence: CASSLSRESYYNEQFF.

The chain uses TRBV5-5 and TRBJ1-2; TRBD1 matches 10 bases. With 2 bases clipped from V and 3 bases from J, the junction kept 4 bases outside the gene matches. This CDR3 comprises 15 residues. The germline V gene has CDR1 SGHKS and CDR2 YYEKEE (reference sequence). In DNA, the CDR3 is TGTGCCAGCAGCTTTTGGGGGACAGGGGACTATGGCTACACCTTC. Translating gives CASSFWGTGDYGYTF.

The chain is built from TRBV5-1 and TRBJ1-2, with 10 bases aligning to TRBD1. V trimming: 1 base; J trimming: 3 bases; junction bases outside the gene matches: 9. In germline, CDR1 is SGHRS, CDR2 YFSETQ. This CDR3 has 17 amino acids. CDR3: CASSLSPPGQGYYGYTF. As DNA, the CDR3 is TGCGCCAGCAGCTTGTCCCCCCCGGGACAGGGGTACTATGGCTACACCTTC.

The rearrangement joins TRBV5-1 to TRBJ2-5; D may be TRBD2 (5 bases). V lost 1 base to trimming and J lost 1 base, with 17 bases between them. CDR3 length equals 17 residues. Germline V gene sequence: CDR1 SGHRS, CDR2 YFSETQ. In DNA, the CDR3 is TGCGCCAGCAGCTTGTTCGGCGTGAGGGCTATCCAAGAGACCCAGTACTTC. Translated, it gives CASSLFGVRAIQETQYF.

CDR3 sequence: CASSPSPGQGHRETQYF. The CDR3 DNA reads as TGTGCCAGCAGTCCGAGCCCCGGGCAGGGGCACCGAGAGACCCAGTACTTC. This sequence joins TRBV28 and TRBJ2-5, with D possibly TRBD1 on 6 matching bases. There are 17 residues in the CDR3. With 5 bases removed from V and 4 bases from J, the gap between germline ends came to 23 bases. Germline CDR1 reads MDHEN; CDR2 reads SYDVKM.

This clone came up a few times. The chain has TRBV27 and TRBJ2-3, with 8 positions matching TRBD2. Per the germline V gene, CDR1 is MNHEY and CDR2 is SMNVEV (reference sequence). The trim removed 5 bases at V and 3 bases at J, leaving 4 bases unmatched. The CDR3 extends over 14 amino acids. The CDR3 here is CASSAPGGTDTQYF. CDR3 in DNA: TGTGCCAGCAGTGCCCCGGGGGGGACAGATACGCAGTATTTT.

This clone occurred a few times. The chain employs TRBV7-2 and TRBJ1-1, with D perhaps matching TRBD1 (5 bases). CDR3 length: 14 residues. Germline assignment: CDR1 SGHTA and CDR2 FQGNSA. V lost 2 bases and J 6 bases, leaving 13 bases between the germline ends. For the CDR3, the DNA is TGTGCCAGCAGCTTAAACGCGGGGGAGGCTGAAGCTTTCTTT. Its protein product is CASSLNAGEAEAFF.

This clone was counted between two and nine times. The gene calls are TRBV5-4 and TRBJ2-5; TRBD1 matches at 10 bases. The V gene's germline CDR1 is SGHNT and CDR2 YYREEE (reference sequence). V gave up 10 bases and J gave up 0 bases; unmatched junction bases: 6. This CDR3 has 14 residues. CDR3 in DNA: TGTGCCGGGGGACAGGGGCAAAACCAAGAGACCCAGTACTTC. Encoded protein: CAGGQGQNQETQYF.

V is TRBV27 and J is TRBJ2-1, with D possibly TRBD1 on 6 matching bases. The CDR3 consists of 15 residues. Germline-derived CDR1 and CDR2 are MNHEY and SMNVEV (reference sequence). The V end lost 6 bases, the J end lost 2 bases, and 14 bases lay between the germline ends. This chain's CDR3 is CASRAQGSPYNEQFF. CDR3 nucleotide sequence: TGTGCCAGCAGAGCTCAGGGGAGCCCCTACAATGAGCAGTTCTTC.

The chain joins TRBV28 to TRBJ1-2; TRBD1 matches 7 bases. V lost 4 bases to trimming and J lost 7 bases; unmatched junction nucleotides: 9. The length of the CDR3 is 14 residues. Germline CDR1 MDHEN, CDR2 SYDVKM. The CDR3 loop is CASSYRQGWLGYTF. The CDR3 nucleotides are TGTGCCAGCAGTTATAGACAGGGATGGCTTGGCTACACCTTC.

The chain carries TRBV18 and TRBJ1-1; perhaps TRBD1 as D (6 bases). This CDR3 comprises 17 residues. The V gene lost 2 bases and the J gene lost 1 base, with 17 bases spanning the gap. Germline V gene lookup returns CDR1 KGHSH and CDR2 LQKENI. CDR3 protein: CASSPFNPGHRNTEAFF. The CDR3 DNA reads TGTGCCAGCTCACCATTCAATCCGGGACACAGGAACACTGAAGCTTTCTTT. The full variable domain, completed using reference TRBV18 and TRBJ1-1, is NAGVMQNPRHLVRRRGQEARLRCSPMKGHSHVYWYRQLPEEGLKFMVYLQKENIIDESGMPKERFSAEFPKEGPSILRIQQVVRGDSAAYFCASSPFNPGHRNTEAFFGQGTRLTVV.

This chain links TRBV28 with TRBJ2-5; 9 nucleotides agree with TRBD1. Germline V gene sequence: CDR1 MDHEN, CDR2 SYDVKM. V shed 2 bases and J 5 bases; nucleotides not matched to a gene: 3. The CDR3 is made up of 14 amino acids. DNA for the CDR3: TGTGCCAGCAGTTTAAGGACAGGGGATGAGACCCAGTACTTC. It yields the protein CASSLRTGDETQYF.

This chain connects TRBV28 to TRBJ1-5, with a tentative D call TRBD1 (5 bases). In germline, CDR1 is MDHEN, CDR2 SYDVKM. The CDR3 covers 14 residues. Trimming left V 5 bases short and J 7 bases short, with 15 bases between. The CDR3 spells CASSPGRVGQPQHF. The CDR3 bases are TGTGCCAGCAGTCCGGGCAGGGTTGGACAGCCCCAGCATTTT.

The chain uses TRBV5-1 and TRBJ1-1, with D perhaps matching TRBD1 (6 bases). Trimming stripped 4 bases from V and 4 bases from J, with 11 bases between. This CDR3 contains 13 residues. Germline V gene lookup returns CDR1 SGHRS and CDR2 YFSETQ. The CDR3 spells CASSTGGATEAFF. CDR3 coding DNA: TGCGCCAGCAGCACCGGGGGGGCCACTGAAGCTTTCTTT.

The V call is TRBV10-3, the J call TRBJ2-5; TRBD1 is a possible D gene (5 bases). V was clipped by 9 bases and J by 5 bases, with 13 bases between them. The CDR3 sequence is 12 residues long. The germline V gene has CDR1 ENHRY and CDR2 SYGVKD. The CDR3 DNA is TGTGCCATAGGGGCTGGGTTGGAGACCCAGTACTTC. It translates to CAIGAGLETQYF.